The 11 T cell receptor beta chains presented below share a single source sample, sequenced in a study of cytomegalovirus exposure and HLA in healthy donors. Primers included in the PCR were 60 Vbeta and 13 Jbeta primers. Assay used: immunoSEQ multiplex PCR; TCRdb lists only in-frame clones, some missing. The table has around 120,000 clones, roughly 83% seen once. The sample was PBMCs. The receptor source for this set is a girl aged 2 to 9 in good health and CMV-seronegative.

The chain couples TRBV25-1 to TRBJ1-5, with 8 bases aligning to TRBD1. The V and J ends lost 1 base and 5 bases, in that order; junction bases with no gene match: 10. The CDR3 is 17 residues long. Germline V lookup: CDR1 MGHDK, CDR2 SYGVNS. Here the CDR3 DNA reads TGTGCCAGCAGTGAATCCACGGACAGGGACGGAGATCAGCCCCAGCATTTT. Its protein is CASSESTDRDGDQPQHF.

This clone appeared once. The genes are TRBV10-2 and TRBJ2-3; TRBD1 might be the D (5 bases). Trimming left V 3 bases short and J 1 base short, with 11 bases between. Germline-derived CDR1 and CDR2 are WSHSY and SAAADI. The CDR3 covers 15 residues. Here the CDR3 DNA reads TGCGCCAGCAGTGAATTGTCAGGGCGCACAGATACGCAGTATTTT. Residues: CASSELSGRTDTQYF.

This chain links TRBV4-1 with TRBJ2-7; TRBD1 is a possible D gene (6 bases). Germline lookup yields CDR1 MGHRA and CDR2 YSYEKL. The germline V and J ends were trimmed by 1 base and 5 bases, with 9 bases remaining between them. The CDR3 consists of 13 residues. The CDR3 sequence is CASSQVQGNEQYF. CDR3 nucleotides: TGCGCCAGCAGCCAAGTGCAGGGGAACGAGCAGTACTTC.

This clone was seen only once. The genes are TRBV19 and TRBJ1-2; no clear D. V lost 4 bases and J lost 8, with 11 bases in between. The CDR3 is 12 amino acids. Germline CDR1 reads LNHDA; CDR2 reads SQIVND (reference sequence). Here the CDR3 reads CASSNMPGGYTF. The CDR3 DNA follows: TGTGCCAGTAGTAATATGCCGGGGGGCTACACCTTC.

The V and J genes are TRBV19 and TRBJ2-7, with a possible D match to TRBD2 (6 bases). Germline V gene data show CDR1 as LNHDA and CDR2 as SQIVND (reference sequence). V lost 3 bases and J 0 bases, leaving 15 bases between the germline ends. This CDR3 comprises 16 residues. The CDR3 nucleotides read TGTGCCAGTAGTATCTTTTTAGCGGCCAGCTCCTACGAGCAGTACTTC. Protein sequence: CASSIFLAASSYEQYF.

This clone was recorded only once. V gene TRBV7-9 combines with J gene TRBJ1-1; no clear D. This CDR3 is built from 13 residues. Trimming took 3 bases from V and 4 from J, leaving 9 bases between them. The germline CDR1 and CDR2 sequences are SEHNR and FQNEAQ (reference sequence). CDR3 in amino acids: CASSFRESTEAFF. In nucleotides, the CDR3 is TGTGCCAGCAGCTTCCGGGAGAGCACTGAAGCTTTCTTT.

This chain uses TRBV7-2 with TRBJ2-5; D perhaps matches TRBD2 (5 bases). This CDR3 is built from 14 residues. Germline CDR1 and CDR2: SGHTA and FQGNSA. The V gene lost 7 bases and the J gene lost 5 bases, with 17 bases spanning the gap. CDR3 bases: TGTGCCAGCACCAAGAGAGGGCCGAGTGAGACCCAGTACTTC. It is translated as CASTKRGPSETQYF.

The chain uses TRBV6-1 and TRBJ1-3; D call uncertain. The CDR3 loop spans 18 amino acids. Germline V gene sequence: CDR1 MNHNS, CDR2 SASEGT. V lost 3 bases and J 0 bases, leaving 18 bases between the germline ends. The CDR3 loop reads CASSDLAAPHISGNTIYF. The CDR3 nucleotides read TGTGCCAGCAGTGACCTCGCGGCACCGCACATCTCTGGAAACACCATATATTTT.

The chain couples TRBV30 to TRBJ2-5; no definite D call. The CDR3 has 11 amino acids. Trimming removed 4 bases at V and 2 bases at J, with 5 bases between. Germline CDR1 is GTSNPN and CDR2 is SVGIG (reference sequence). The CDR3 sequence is CAWNLQETQYF. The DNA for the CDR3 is TGTGCCTGGAACTTACAAGAGACCCAGTACTTC. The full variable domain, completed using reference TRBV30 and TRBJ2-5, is SQTIHQWPATLVQPVGSPLSLECTVEGTSNPNLYWYRQAAGRGLQLLFYSVGIGQISSEVPQNLSASRPQDRQFILSSKKLLLSDSGFYLCAWNLQETQYFGPGTRLLVL.

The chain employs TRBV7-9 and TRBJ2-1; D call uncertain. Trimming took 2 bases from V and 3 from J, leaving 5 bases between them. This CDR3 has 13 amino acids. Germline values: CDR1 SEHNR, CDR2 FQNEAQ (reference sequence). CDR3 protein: CASSLNLYNEQFF. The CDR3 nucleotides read TGTGCCAGCAGCTTAAATCTCTACAATGAGCAGTTCTTC.

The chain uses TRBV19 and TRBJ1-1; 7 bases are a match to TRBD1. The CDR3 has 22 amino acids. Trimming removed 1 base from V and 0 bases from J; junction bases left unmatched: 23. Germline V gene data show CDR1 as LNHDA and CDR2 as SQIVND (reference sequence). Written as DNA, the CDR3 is TGTGCCAGTAGTATAGGCGTTCCGGGACAGCAACGCTTTCCTTCTATGAACACTGAAGCTTTCTTT. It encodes CASSIGVPGQQRFPSMNTEAFF.